This TCR beta chain was sequenced for a study of blood T cell repertoires in COVID-19. The wider study: Both acute and convalescent COVID-19 samples were obtained from the United States, Italy and Spain. Nucleic acid was either cDNA or gDNA, and it came from T cells, B-cell-depleted T cells, or PBMCs.

Trimming took 1 base from V and 7 from J, leaving 16 bases between them. The CDR3 totals 15 residues. The germline V gene encodes CDR1 LNHNV and CDR2 YYDKDF (reference sequence). Per the original methods: The authors estimated nucleated cell counts from reference gene primer amplification. Sequencing used immunoSEQ multiplex PCR; TCRdb keeps in-frame clones, though not all of them. That table supplies the V and J calls and clone size; D and trimming were determined from the DNA. In the table there are tens of thousands of clones, around 83% of which are singletons. This sequence joins TRBV15 and TRBJ2-5, with D unresolved. Sequencing was performed on peripheral blood. This clonotype was obtained from a man between 65 and 79 years old with acute or convalescent COVID-19. The CDR3 loop reads CATSRVPASVGTQYF. DNA of the CDR3: TGTGCCACCAGCAGAGTCCCGGCAAGCGTAGGGACCCAGTACTTC.